These T cell receptor beta chains were read from a single sample in a study of OX40 agonist ivuxolimab in advanced cancers. Sequenced by immunoSEQ multiplex PCR; TCRdb stores in-frame clones only, minus some. The table lists over 90,000 clones, 86% of them singletons. The sample here was CD4+ or CD8+ T cells sorted from blood, taken in a trial of the OX40 agonist ivuxolimab. Receptors were obtained from an adult with an advanced solid tumor such as melanoma, head and neck, liver or kidney cancer. The CDR3 runs from the conserved cysteine through the conserved F or W. Each record gives: D gene, V gene, J gene, clone size, CDR3 protein, CDR3 DNA. D genes are given only for firm matches. A row's size may be missing; if present it is once, few, many or a size class.

d_gene: -; v_gene: TRBV10-3; j_gene: TRBJ1-2; abundance: once; CDR3aa: CAISYLGQNYGYTF; CDR3nt: TGTGCCATCAGTTACCTTGGACAGAACTATGGCTACACCTTC
d_gene: -; v_gene: TRBV21-1; j_gene: TRBJ1-3; abundance: -; CDR3aa: CASSKVGAGLYSGNTIYF; CDR3nt: TGTGCCAGCAGCAAAGTGGGGGCAGGGCTTTATTCTGGAAACACCATATATTTT
d_gene: -; v_gene: TRBV27; j_gene: TRBJ1-1; abundance: -; CDR3aa: CASSFYGRGAEAFF; CDR3nt: TGTGCCAGCAGTTTTTACGGCCGAGGGGCTGAAGCTTTCTTT
d_gene: -; v_gene: TRBV2; j_gene: TRBJ2-3; abundance: -; CDR3aa: CASTPTRGRDTQYF; CDR3nt: TGTGCCAGCACCCCCACCCGGGGCAGGGATACGCAGTATTTT
d_gene: TRBD1; v_gene: TRBV6-6; j_gene: TRBJ2-4; abundance: -; CDR3aa: CASSSWTGGGNIQYF; CDR3nt: TGTGCCAGCAGTTCCTGGACAGGGGGCGGAAACATTCAGTACTTC
d_gene: -; v_gene: TRBV7-9; j_gene: TRBJ1-3; abundance: -; CDR3aa: CASSLAQGNTIYF; CDR3nt: TGTGCCAGCAGCTTAGCGCAGGGAAACACCATATATTTT
d_gene: TRBD2; v_gene: TRBV7-9; j_gene: TRBJ2-1; abundance: few; CDR3aa: CASSLAWTSGANEQFF; CDR3nt: TGTGCCAGCAGCTTAGCCTGGACTAGCGGGGCCAATGAGCAGTTCTTC
d_gene: TRBD1; v_gene: TRBV7-8; j_gene: TRBJ2-6; abundance: -; CDR3aa: CASKLFPGQGAPGANVLTF; CDR3nt: TGTGCCAGCAAGCTTTTCCCAGGACAGGGGGCACCTGGGGCCAACGTCCTGACTTTC
d_gene: -; v_gene: TRBV6-1; j_gene: TRBJ2-5; abundance: -; CDR3aa: CASSRTTGHGETQYF; CDR3nt: TGTGCCAGCAGCAGGACTACGGGACACGGGGAGACCCAGTACTTC
d_gene: TRBD2; v_gene: TRBV5-1; j_gene: TRBJ2-5; abundance: once; CDR3aa: CASRVLSGLQETQYF; CDR3nt: TGCGCCAGCAGAGTTCTTAGCGGGCTCCAAGAGACCCAGTACTTC
d_gene: -; v_gene: TRBV10-1; j_gene: TRBJ1-4; abundance: -; CDR3aa: CASWGGEKLFF; CDR3nt: TGCGCCAGCTGGGGGGGTGAAAAACTGTTTTTT
d_gene: -; v_gene: TRBV27; j_gene: TRBJ2-7; abundance: -; CDR3aa: CASSSVNNPHAYEQYF; CDR3nt: TGTGCCAGCAGTTCAGTTAATAACCCGCACGCCTACGAGCAGTACTTC
d_gene: TRBD1; v_gene: TRBV25-1; j_gene: TRBJ2-3; abundance: few; CDR3aa: CASTRQGTSTDTQYF; CDR3nt: TGTGCCAGCACCCGACAGGGAACTTCCACAGATACGCAGTATTTT
d_gene: -; v_gene: TRBV6-1; j_gene: TRBJ2-7; abundance: -; CDR3aa: CASVGQGWDEQYF; CDR3nt: TGTGCCAGCGTGGGGCAGGGTTGGGACGAGCAGTACTTC
d_gene: TRBD2; v_gene: TRBV7-8; j_gene: TRBJ2-5; abundance: -; CDR3aa: CASSPPLGSGTSWTQYF; CDR3nt: TGTGCCAGCAGCCCCCCTTTAGGTAGCGGGACCTCATGGACCCAGTACTTC
d_gene: -; v_gene: TRBV27; j_gene: TRBJ1-1; abundance: -; CDR3aa: CASSPGGGGTEAFF; CDR3nt: TGTGCCAGCAGTCCCGGTGGCGGGGGAACTGAAGCTTTCTTT
d_gene: -; v_gene: TRBV28; j_gene: TRBJ1-1; abundance: -; CDR3aa: CASSLGGGGSTEAFF; CDR3nt: TGTGCCAGCAGTTTGGGAGGGGGAGGTAGCACTGAAGCTTTCTTT
d_gene: TRBD2; v_gene: TRBV2; j_gene: TRBJ2-1; abundance: -; CDR3aa: CASRTSGSGNEQFF; CDR3nt: TGTGCCAGCAGAACTAGCGGGAGCGGCAATGAGCAGTTCTTC
d_gene: -; v_gene: TRBV2; j_gene: TRBJ2-5; abundance: -; CDR3aa: CASSQGRGHETQYF; CDR3nt: TGTGCCAGCAGCCAGGGGAGGGGGCATGAGACCCAGTACTTC
d_gene: -; v_gene: TRBV7-3; j_gene: TRBJ2-6; abundance: -; CDR3aa: CASSLNSGANVLTF; CDR3nt: TGTGCCAGCAGCTTAAACTCTGGGGCCAACGTCCTGACTTTC
d_gene: TRBD1; v_gene: TRBV7-9; j_gene: TRBJ1-5; abundance: -; CDR3aa: CASSGTGDQPQHF; CDR3nt: TGTGCCAGCAGCGGGACAGGGGATCAGCCCCAGCATTTT
d_gene: -; v_gene: TRBV18; j_gene: TRBJ2-7; abundance: -; CDR3aa: CASSPSPEGDYEQYF; CDR3nt: TGTGCCAGCTCGCCCTCTCCGGAGGGGGACTACGAGCAGTACTTC
d_gene: -; v_gene: TRBV2; j_gene: TRBJ1-5; abundance: few; CDR3aa: CASSEAAPSGQPQHF; CDR3nt: TGTGCCAGCAGTGAAGCAGCACCGTCGGGTCAGCCCCAGCATTTT
d_gene: -; v_gene: TRBV28; j_gene: TRBJ1-2; abundance: -; CDR3aa: CASKSGGLPYGYTF; CDR3nt: TGTGCCAGCAAATCCGGGGGGCTACCCTATGGCTACACCTTC
d_gene: -; v_gene: TRBV28; j_gene: TRBJ1-5; abundance: -; CDR3aa: CASQTGGQPQHF; CDR3nt: TGTGCCAGCCAAACGGGGGGTCAGCCCCAGCATTTT
d_gene: -; v_gene: TRBV28; j_gene: TRBJ1-2; abundance: -; CDR3aa: CASSKPTGSNYGYTF; CDR3nt: TGTGCCAGCAGTAAACCGACAGGATCCAACTATGGCTACACCTTC
d_gene: -; v_gene: TRBV19; j_gene: TRBJ2-3; abundance: -; CDR3aa: CASSIADFSDTQYF; CDR3nt: TGTGCCAGTAGTATAGCCGACTTCTCAGATACGCAGTATTTT
d_gene: -; v_gene: TRBV5-4; j_gene: TRBJ2-1; abundance: -; CDR3aa: CASSPGLLGDEQFF; CDR3nt: TGTGCCAGCAGCCCGGGACTCCTGGGCGATGAGCAGTTCTTC
d_gene: -; v_gene: TRBV7-8; j_gene: TRBJ1-4; abundance: -; CDR3aa: CASSTSEQFNEKLFF; CDR3nt: TGTGCCAGCAGCACCTCGGAGCAGTTTAATGAAAAACTGTTTTTT
d_gene: -; v_gene: TRBV11-2; j_gene: TRBJ1-2; abundance: -; CDR3aa: CASSFDSGSGYTF; CDR3nt: TGTGCCAGCAGCTTTGACTCGGGGAGCGGCTACACCTTC
d_gene: -; v_gene: TRBV19; j_gene: TRBJ2-7; abundance: -; CDR3aa: CASSIVKGTYEQYF; CDR3nt: TGTGCCAGTAGTATAGTAAAGGGTACCTACGAGCAGTACTTC
d_gene: -; v_gene: TRBV7-8; j_gene: TRBJ2-1; abundance: -; CDR3aa: CASSLGSSPSASSYNEQFF; CDR3nt: TGTGCCAGCAGCTTAGGTTCTTCTCCTAGCGCGAGCTCCTACAATGAGCAGTTCTTC
d_gene: -; v_gene: TRBV2; j_gene: TRBJ2-2; abundance: -; CDR3aa: CASSDETGELFF; CDR3nt: TGTGCCAGCAGTGATGAGACCGGGGAGCTGTTTTTT
d_gene: -; v_gene: TRBV21-1; j_gene: TRBJ2-7; abundance: -; CDR3aa: CASSKEGTRDGPYEQYF; CDR3nt: TGTGCCAGCAGCAAAGAAGGGACTAGAGATGGTCCCTACGAGCAGTACTTC
d_gene: TRBD1; v_gene: TRBV7-8; j_gene: TRBJ1-5; abundance: -; CDR3aa: CASSLTGGINQPQHF; CDR3nt: TGTGCCAGCAGCTTGACAGGGGGAATCAATCAGCCCCAGCATTTT
d_gene: -; v_gene: TRBV28; j_gene: TRBJ1-2; abundance: -; CDR3aa: CASSENYGYTF; CDR3nt: TGTGCCAGCAGTGAGAACTATGGCTACACCTTC
d_gene: -; v_gene: TRBV5-5; j_gene: TRBJ2-1; abundance: -; CDR3aa: CASSLASSGSYNEQFF; CDR3nt: TGTGCCAGCAGCTTGGCGAGTAGCGGCTCCTACAATGAGCAGTTCTTC
d_gene: TRBD1; v_gene: TRBV5-1; j_gene: TRBJ1-3; abundance: -; CDR3aa: CASSLGQGAVNTIYF; CDR3nt: TGCGCCAGCAGCTTAGGACAGGGGGCCGTAAACACCATATATTTT
d_gene: -; v_gene: TRBV7-9; j_gene: TRBJ1-5; abundance: -; CDR3aa: CASSLEGASNQPQHF; CDR3nt: TGTGCCAGCAGCTTAGAAGGGGCTAGTAATCAGCCCCAGCATTTT
d_gene: -; v_gene: TRBV11-1; j_gene: TRBJ2-1; abundance: -; CDR3aa: CASSKTTQWEQFF; CDR3nt: TGTGCCAGCAGCAAGACTACCCAATGGGAGCAGTTCTTC